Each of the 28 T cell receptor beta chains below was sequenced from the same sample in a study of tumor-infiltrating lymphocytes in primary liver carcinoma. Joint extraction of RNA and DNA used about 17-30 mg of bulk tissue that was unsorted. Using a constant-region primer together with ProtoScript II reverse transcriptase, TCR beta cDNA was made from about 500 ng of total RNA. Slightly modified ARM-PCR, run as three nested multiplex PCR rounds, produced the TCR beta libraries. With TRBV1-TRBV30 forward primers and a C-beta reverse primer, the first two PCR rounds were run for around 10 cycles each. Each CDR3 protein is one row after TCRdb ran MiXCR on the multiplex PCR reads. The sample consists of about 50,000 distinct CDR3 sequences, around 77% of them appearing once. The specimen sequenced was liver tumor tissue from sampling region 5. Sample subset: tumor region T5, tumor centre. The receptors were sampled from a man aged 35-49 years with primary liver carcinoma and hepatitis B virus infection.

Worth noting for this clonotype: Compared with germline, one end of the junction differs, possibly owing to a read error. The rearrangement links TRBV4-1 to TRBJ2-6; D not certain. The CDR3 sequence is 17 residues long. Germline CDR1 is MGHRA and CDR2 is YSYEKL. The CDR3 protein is CASSQEELGSGANVLTF. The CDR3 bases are TGCGCTAGCAGCCAAGAGGAATTGGGTTCTGGGGCCAACGTCCTGACTTTC.

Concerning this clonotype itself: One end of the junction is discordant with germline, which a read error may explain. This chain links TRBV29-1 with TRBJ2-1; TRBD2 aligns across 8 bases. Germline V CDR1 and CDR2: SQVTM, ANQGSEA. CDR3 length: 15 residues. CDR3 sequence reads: CIVELPGGFYNEQFF. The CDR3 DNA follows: TGCATCGTTGAACTACCGGGAGGGTTCTACAATGAGCAGTTCTTC.

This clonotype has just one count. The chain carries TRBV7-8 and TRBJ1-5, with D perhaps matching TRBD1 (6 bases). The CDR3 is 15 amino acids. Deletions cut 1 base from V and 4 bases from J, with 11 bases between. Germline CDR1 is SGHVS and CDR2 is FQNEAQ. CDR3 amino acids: CASSLDPQGNQPQHF. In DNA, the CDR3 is TGTGCCAGCAGCTTAGATCCCCAGGGGAATCAGCCCCAGCATTTT.

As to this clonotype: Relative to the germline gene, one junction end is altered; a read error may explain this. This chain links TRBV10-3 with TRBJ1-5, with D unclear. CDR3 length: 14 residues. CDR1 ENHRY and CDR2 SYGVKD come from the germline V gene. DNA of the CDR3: TGTGCCGTCAGTGAGTGGGGAGCGAATCAGCCACAGCATTTT. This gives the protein CAVSEWGANQPQHF.

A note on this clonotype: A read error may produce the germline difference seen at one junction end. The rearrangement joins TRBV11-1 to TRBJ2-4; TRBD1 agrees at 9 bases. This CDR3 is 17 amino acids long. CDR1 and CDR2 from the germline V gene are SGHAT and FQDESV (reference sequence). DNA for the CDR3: TGTGCCAGTAGCTCTCCGGGACAGGGAGCATCAAAAAACACTCATTACTTC. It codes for CASSSPGQGASKNTHYF.

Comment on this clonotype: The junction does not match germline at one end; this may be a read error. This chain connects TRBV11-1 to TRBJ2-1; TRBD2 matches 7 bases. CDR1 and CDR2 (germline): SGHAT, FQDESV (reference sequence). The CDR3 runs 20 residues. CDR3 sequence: CATSIGKTSWASRFGNEQSF. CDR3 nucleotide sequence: TGTGCCACCAGCATAGGAAAGACTAGCTGGGCCTCACGGTTCGGCAATGAGCAGTCCTTC. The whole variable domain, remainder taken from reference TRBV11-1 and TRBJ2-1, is EAEVAQSPRYKITEKSQAVAFWCDPISGHATLYWYRQILGQGPELLVQFQDESVVDDSQLPKDRFSAERLKGVDSTLKIQPAELGDSAMYLCATSIGKTSWASRFGNEQSFGPGTRLTVL.

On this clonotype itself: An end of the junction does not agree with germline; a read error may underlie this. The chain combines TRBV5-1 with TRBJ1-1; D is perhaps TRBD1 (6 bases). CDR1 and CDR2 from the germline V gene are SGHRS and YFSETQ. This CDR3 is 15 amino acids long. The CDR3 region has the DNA TGCGCCAGCACCGGAGGGACATTGAGGAACACTGAGGCTTTCTTT. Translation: CASTGGTLRNTEAFF.

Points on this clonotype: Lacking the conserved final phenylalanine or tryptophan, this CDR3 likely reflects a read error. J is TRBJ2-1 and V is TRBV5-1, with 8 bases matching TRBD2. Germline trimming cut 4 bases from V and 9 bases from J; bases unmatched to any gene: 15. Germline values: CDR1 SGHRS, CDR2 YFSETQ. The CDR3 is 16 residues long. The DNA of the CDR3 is TGCGCCAGCAGCCCCGGACTAGCTGGAGTTCAGGGTGAGCAGTTCTTA. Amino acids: CASSPGLAGVQGEQFL.

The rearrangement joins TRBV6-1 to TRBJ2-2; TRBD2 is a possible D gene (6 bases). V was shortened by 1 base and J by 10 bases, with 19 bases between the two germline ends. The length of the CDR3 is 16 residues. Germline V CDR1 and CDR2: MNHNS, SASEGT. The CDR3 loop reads CASSEVPTSLLMELFF. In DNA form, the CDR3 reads TGTGCCAGCAGTGAAGTCCCCACTAGCTTACTCATGGAGCTGTTTTTT.

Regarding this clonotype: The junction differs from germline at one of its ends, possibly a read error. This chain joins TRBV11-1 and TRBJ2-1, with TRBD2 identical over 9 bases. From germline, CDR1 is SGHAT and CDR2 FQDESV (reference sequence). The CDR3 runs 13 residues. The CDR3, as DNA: TGTGCCAGCAGCGCGGGAGGGCCTAATGAGCAGTCGTTC. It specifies CASSAGGPNEQSF.

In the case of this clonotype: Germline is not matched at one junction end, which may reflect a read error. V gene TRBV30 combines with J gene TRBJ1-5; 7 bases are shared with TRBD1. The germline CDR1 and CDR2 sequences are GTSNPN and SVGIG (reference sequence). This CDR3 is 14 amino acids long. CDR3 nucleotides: TGTGCATGGAGGGGGCAGGGGGGAAATCAGCCCCAGCGTTTT. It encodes CAWRGQGGNQPQRF.

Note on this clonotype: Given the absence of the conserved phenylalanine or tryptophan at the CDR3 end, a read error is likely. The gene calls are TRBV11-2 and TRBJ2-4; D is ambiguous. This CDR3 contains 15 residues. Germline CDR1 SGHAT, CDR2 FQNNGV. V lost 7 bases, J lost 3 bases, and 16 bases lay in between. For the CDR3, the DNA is TGTGCCAGCACCACTTCGACGGTAGTCAAAAACATTCAGTACTTA. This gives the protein CASTTSTVVKNIQYL.

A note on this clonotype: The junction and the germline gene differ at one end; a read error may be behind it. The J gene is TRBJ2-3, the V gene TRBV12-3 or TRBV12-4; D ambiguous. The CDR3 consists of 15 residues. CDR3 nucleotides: TGTTCCAGCAGCCGTGACCAGTCCTTCACAGCTACGCAGTATTTT. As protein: CSSSRDQSFTATQYF.

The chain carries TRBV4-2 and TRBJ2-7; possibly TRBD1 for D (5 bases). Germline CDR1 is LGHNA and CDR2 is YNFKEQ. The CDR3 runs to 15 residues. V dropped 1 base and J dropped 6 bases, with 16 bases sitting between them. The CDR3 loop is CASSQGEEDKLEQYF. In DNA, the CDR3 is TGTGCCAGCAGCCAAGGGGAAGAGGACAAGCTCGAGCAGTACTTC.

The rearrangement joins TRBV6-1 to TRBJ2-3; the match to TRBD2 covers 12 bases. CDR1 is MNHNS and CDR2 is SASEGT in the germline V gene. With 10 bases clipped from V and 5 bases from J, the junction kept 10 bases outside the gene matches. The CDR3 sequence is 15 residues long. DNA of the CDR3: TGTGCCATCATTCCGACTAGCGGGAGATTAGATACGCAGTATTTT. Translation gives CAIIPTSGRLDTQYF.

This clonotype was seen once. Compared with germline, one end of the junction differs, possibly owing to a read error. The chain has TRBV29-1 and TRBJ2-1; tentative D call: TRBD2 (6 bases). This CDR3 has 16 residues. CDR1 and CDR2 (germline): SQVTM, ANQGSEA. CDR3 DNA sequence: TGCAGCATCGCTAATCGGGGGTGGGATAGGCTGAATGAGCAATTCTTC. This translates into CSIANRGWDRLNEQFF.

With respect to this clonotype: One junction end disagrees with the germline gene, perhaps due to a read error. The CDR3 nucleotides read TGTACCATCAGTGAGTCGTATGAGTACACCTTC. This gives the protein CTISESYEYTF. The chain uses TRBV10-3 and TRBJ1-2; unclear D gene. Germline values: CDR1 ENHRY, CDR2 SYGVKD. This CDR3 is built from 11 residues.

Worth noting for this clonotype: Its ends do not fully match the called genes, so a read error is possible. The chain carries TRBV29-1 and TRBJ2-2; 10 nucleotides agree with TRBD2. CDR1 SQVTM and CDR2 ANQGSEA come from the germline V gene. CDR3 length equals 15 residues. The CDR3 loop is CGVGTSAADTGELFF. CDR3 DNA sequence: TGCGGCGTTGGGACTAGCGCAGCGGACACCGGGGAGCTGTTTTTT.

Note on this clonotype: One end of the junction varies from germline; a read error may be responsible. CDR3 amino acids: CSVASGSGMPYEQYF. CDR3 sequence (DNA): TGTAGCGTTGCGAGTGGATCGGGGATGCCCTACGAGCAGTACTTC. The chain uses TRBV29-1 and TRBJ2-7; D may be TRBD2 (5 bases). The germline CDR1 and CDR2 sequences are SQVTM and ANQGSEA. The CDR3 contains 15 residues.

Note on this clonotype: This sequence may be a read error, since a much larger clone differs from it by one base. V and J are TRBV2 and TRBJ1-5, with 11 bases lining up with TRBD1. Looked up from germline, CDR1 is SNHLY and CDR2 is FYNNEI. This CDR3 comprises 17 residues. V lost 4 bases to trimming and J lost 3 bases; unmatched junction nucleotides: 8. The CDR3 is CASSGDRGLVTNQPQHF. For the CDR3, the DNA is TGTGCCAGCAGTGGGGACAGGGGGTTGGTAACCAATCAGCCCCAGCATTTT.

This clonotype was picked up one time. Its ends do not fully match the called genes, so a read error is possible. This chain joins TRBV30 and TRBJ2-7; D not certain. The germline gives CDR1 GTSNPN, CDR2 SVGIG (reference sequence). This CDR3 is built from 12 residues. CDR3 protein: CAWSTPLNEHYF. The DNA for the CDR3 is TGTGCCTGGAGTACACCCCTCAACGAGCATTACTTC.

CDR3 DNA sequence: TGCGCCGGCGGCCAAGCGGCTAGCGGGAGGACTGGTGTGACCCAGTACTTC. This gives the protein CAGGQAASGRTGVTQYF. The chain carries TRBV4-3 and TRBJ2-5; 11 bases match TRBD2. CDR1 LGHNA and CDR2 YSLEER come from the germline V gene. After removal of 11 bases from V and 7 bases from J, the junction contained 21 bases not matched to a gene. The CDR3 has 17 residues.

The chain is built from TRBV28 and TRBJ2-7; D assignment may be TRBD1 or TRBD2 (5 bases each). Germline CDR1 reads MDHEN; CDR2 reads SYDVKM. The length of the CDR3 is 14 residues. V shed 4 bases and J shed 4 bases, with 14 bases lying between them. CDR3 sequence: CASSWGSSLYEQYF. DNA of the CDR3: TGTGCCAGCAGTTGGGGGAGCAGCCTTTACGAGCAGTACTTC.

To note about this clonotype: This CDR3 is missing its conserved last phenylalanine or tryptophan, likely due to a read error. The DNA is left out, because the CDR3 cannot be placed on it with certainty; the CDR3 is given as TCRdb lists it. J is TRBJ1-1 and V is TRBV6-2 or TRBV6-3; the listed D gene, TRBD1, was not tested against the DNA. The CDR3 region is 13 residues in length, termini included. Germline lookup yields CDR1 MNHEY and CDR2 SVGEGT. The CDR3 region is CASIQGQQAEAIL.

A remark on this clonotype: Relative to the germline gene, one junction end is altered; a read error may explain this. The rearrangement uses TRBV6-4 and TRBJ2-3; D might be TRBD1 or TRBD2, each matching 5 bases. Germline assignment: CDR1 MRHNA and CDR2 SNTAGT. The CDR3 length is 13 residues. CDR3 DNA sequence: TGTGTCAGCAGTGACGGGGACGCAGATACGCAGTATTTT. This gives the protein CVSSDGDADTQYF.

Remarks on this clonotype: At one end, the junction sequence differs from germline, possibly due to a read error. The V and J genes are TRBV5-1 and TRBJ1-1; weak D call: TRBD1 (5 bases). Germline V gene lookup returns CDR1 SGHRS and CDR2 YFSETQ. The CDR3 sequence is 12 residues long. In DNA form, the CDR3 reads TGCGCCAGCAGCCCGGAAACAGGTGAAGTTTTCTTT. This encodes CASSPETGEVFF.

As DNA, the CDR3 is TGTGCCAGCAGCCCTGTTCCGGGACTAGCGTCCAGCTCCTACAATGAGCAGTTCTTC. This gives the protein CASSPVPGLASSSYNEQFF. The rearrangement joins TRBV7-3 to TRBJ2-1; 10 bases line up with TRBD2. The germline CDR1 and CDR2 sequences are SGHTA and FQGTGA. The CDR3 is 19 amino acids. Germline trimming cut 5 bases from V and 0 bases from J; bases unmatched to any gene: 13.

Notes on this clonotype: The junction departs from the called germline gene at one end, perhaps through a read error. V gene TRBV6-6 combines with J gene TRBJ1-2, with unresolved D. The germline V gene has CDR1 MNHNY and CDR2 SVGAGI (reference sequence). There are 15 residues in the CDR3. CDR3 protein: CASSHGMGTQYGYAF. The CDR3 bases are TGTGCCAGCAGTCATGGAATGGGCACTCAGTATGGCTACGCCTTC.